This TCR beta chain comes out of a study of blood T cell repertoires in COVID-19. Study details: Nucleic acid was either cDNA or gDNA, and it came from T cells, B-cell-depleted T cells, or PBMCs.

Individuals aged 18 to 89 years were recruited from roughly 23 US areas. Cohort assignment relied on participant-reported clinical history. The CDR3 is 14 amino acids. V lost 10 bases to trimming and J lost 7 bases; unmatched junction nucleotides: 13. CDR1 is ENHRY and CDR2 is SYGVKD in the germline V gene. TCRdb's copy holds only in-frame clones and misses some; the assay was immunoSEQ multiplex PCR. In the table there are about 220,000 clones, less than 90% of which are singletons. This chain links TRBV10-3 with TRBJ1-3; 7 bases map to TRBD1. Sequencing was carried out using PBMCs or T cells enriched from blood (not recorded which). The receptor's source is a woman younger than 45 who had recovered from COVID-19. The CDR3 DNA sequence: TGTGCCAGCCGGGACAGTGTTTTTGGCAACACCATATATTTT. Translated, it gives CASRDSVFGNTIYF.